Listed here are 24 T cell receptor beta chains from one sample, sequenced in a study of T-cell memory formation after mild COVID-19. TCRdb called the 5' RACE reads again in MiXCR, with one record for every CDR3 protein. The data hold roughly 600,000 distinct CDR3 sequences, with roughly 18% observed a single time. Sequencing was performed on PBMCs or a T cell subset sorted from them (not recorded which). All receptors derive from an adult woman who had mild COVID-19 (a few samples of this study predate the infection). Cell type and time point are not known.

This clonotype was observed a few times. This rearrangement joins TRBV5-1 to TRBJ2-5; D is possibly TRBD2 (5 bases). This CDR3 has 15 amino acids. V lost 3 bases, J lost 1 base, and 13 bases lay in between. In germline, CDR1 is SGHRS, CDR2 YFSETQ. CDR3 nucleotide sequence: TGCGCCAGCAGCTCACAGACTACACTCCAAGAGACCCAGTACTTC. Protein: CASSSQTTLQETQYF.

The CDR3 region has the DNA TGCAGTGCTAGCGGTTGGGGACAGGGTGCCTACGAGCAGTACTTC. Encoded protein: CSASGWGQGAYEQYF. The chain joins TRBV20-1 to TRBJ2-7, with 9 bases lining up with TRBD1. The ends lost 3 bases at V and 2 bases at J; junction bases unmatched: 8. CDR1 is DFQATT, CDR2 SNEGSKA, per germline (reference sequence). The CDR3 runs to 15 residues.

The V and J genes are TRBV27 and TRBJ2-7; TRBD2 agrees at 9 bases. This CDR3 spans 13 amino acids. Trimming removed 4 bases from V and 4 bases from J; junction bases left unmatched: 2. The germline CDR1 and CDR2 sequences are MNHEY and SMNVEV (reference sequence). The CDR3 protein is CASSWTSEYEQYF. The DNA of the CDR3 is TGTGCCAGCAGTTGGACTAGCGAATACGAGCAGTACTTC.

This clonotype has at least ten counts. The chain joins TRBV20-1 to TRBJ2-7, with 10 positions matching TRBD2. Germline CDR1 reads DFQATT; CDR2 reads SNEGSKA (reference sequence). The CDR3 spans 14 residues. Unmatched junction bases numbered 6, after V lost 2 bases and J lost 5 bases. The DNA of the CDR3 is TGCAGTGCTAGACGTAGCGGGAGGTCACACGAGCAGTACTTC. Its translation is CSARRSGRSHEQYF.

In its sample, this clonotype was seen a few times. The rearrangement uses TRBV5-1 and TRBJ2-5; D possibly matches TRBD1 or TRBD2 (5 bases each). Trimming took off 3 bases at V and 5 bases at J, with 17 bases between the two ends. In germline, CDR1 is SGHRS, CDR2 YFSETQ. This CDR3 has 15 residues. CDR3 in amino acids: CASSYRGVVGETQYF. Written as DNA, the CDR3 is TGCGCCAGCAGCTACAGAGGGGTGGTGGGTGAGACCCAGTACTTC.

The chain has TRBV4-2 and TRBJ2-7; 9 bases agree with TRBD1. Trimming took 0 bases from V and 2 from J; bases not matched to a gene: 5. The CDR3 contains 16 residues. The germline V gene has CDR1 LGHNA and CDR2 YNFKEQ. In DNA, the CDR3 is TGTGCCAGCAGCCAAGAGTGGGACAGGGTGGCCTACGAGCAGTACTTC. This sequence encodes CASSQEWDRVAYEQYF.

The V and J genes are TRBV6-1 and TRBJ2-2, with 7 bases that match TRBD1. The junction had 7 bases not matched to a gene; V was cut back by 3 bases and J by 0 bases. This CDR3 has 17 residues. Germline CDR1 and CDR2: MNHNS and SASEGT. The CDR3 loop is CASSDTVGTANTGELFF. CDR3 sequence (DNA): TGTGCCAGCAGTGATACGGTCGGGACAGCGAACACCGGGGAGCTGTTTTTT.

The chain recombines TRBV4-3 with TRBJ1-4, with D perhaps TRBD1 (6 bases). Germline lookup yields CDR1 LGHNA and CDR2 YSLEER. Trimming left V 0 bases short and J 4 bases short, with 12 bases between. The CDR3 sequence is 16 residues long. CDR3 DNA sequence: TGCGCCAGCAGCCAAGATTTTGGGGGCTTTAATGAAAAACTGTTTTTT. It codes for CASSQDFGGFNEKLFF.

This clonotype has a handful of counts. This CDR3 reads CASSVQGVSTDTQYF. CDR3 sequence (DNA): TGTGCCAGCAGCGTCCAGGGGGTAAGCACAGATACGCAGTATTTT. This chain connects TRBV9 to TRBJ2-3; 7 nucleotides align to TRBD1. Trimming cost V 2 bases and J 0 bases; bases outside gene matches: 3. There are 15 residues in the CDR3. The germline gives CDR1 SGDLS, CDR2 YYNGEE.

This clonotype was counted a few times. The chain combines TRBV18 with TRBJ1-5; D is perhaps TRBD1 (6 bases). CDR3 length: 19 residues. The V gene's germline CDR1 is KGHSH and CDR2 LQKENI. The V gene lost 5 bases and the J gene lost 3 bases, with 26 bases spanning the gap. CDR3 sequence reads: CASSLRPGEIKLFNQPQHF. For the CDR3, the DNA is TGTGCCAGCTCATTGAGGCCAGGGGAAATCAAGCTGTTCAATCAGCCCCAGCATTTT.

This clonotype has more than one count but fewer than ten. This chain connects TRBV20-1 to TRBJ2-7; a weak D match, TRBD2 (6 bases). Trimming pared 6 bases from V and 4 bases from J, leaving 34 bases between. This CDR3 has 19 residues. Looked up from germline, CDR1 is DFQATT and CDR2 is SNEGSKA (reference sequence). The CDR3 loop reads CSARRKSGDPTWLMYEQYF. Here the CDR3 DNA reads TGCAGTGCCAGGAGGAAGTCGGGGGACCCCACTTGGCTCATGTACGAGCAGTACTTC.

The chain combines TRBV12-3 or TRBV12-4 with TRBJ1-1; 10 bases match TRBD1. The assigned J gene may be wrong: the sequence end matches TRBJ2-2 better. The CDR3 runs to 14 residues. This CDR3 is CASSTGTGAGELFF. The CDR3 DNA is TGTGCCAGCAGTACCGGGACAGGGGCCGGGGAGCTGTTTTTT.

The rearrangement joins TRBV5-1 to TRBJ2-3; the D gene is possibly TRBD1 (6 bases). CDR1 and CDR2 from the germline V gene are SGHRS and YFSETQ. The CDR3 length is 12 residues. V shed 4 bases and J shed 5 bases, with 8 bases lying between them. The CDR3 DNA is TGCGCCAGCAGCCGAGGGGGAGATACGCAGTATTTT. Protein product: CASSRGGDTQYF.

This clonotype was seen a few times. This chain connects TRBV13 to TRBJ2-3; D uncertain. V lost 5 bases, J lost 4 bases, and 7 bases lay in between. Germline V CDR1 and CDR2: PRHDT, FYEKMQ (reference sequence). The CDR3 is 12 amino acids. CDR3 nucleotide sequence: TGTGCCAGCAGCCGCCACGCAGATACGCAGTATTTT. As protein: CASSRHADTQYF. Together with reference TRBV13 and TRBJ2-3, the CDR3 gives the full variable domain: AAGVIQSPRHLIKEKRETATLKCYPIPRHDTVYWYQQGPGQDPQFLISFYEKMQSDKGSIPDRFSAQQFSDYHSELNMSSLELGDSALYFCASSRHADTQYFGPGTRLTVL.

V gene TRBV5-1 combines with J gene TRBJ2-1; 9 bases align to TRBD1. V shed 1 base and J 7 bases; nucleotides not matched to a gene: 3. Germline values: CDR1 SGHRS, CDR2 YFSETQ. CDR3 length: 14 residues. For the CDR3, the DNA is TGCGCCAGCAGCTTGACGACAGGGGGTAATGAGCAGTTCTTC. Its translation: CASSLTTGGNEQFF.

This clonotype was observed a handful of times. Here the CDR3 DNA reads TGTGCCATAACCGGGACTAGAAGCGGGACCCAGTACTTC. The encoded protein is CAITGTRSGTQYF. The chain couples TRBV6-1 to TRBJ2-5; 8 positions match TRBD2. Germline V lookup: CDR1 MNHNS, CDR2 SASEGT. V lost 10 bases, J lost 7 bases, and 11 bases stayed unmatched. The CDR3 is 13 amino acids.

CDR3 nucleotide sequence: TGTGCCAGCAGTTACTCGTTCGCGTCGAACACTGAAGCTTTCTTT. Translation: CASSYSFASNTEAFF. This rearrangement joins TRBV6-5 to TRBJ1-1; D remains unclear. The CDR3 spans 15 residues. V dropped 0 bases and J dropped 1 base, with 9 bases sitting between them. Germline-derived CDR1 and CDR2 are MNHEY and SVGAGI.

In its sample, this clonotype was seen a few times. Written as DNA, the CDR3 is TGCAGCGTTGAGGGCAGCAATTCCTACGAGCAGTACTTC. This sequence encodes CSVEGSNSYEQYF. V usage is TRBV29-1 and J usage is TRBJ2-7; no definite D call. CDR1 and CDR2 (germline): SQVTM, ANQGSEA. V lost 3 bases and J 1 base, leaving 10 bases between the germline ends. The CDR3 is 13 amino acids.

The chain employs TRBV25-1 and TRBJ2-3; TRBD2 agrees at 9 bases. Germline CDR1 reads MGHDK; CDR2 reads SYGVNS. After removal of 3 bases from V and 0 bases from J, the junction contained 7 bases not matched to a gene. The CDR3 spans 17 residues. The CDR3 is CASSDKGLAQSTDTQYF. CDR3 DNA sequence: TGTGCCAGCAGTGATAAAGGACTAGCGCAGAGCACAGATACGCAGTATTTT.

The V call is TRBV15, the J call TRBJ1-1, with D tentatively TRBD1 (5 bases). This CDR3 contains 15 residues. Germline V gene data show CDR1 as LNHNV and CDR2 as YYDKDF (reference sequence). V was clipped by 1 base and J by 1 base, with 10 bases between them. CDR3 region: CATSRAPGENTEAFF. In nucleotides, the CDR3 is TGTGCCACCAGCAGAGCCCCGGGGGAGAACACTGAAGCTTTCTTT. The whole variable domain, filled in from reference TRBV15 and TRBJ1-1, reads DAMVIQNPRYQVTQFGKPVTLSCSQTLNHNVMYWYQQKSSQAPKLLFHYYDKDFNNEADTPDNFQSRRPNTSFCFLDIRSPGLGDTAMYLCATSRAPGENTEAFFGQGTRLTVV.

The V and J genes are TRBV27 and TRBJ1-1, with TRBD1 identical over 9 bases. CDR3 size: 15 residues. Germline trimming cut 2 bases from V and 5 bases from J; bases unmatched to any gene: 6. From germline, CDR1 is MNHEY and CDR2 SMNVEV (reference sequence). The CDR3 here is CASSLGVTGGTEAFF. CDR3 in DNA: TGTGCCAGCAGTTTAGGGGTGACAGGGGGGACTGAAGCTTTCTTT.

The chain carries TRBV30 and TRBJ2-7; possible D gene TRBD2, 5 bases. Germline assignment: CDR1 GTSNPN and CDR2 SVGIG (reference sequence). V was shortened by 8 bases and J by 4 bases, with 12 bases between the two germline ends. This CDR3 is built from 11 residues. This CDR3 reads CAGGFPYEQYF. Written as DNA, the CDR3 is TGTGCCGGAGGTTTCCCGTACGAGCAGTACTTC.

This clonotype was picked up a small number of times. CDR3 protein: CASSFPPSSVRTDTQYF. The CDR3 nucleotides are TGTGCCAGCAGCTTCCCCCCTTCTAGCGTTCGCACAGATACGCAGTATTTT. This chain links TRBV7-2 with TRBJ2-3; the D gene is possibly TRBD2 (6 bases). Trimming removed 3 bases at V and 1 base at J, with 17 bases between. This CDR3 has 17 amino acids. Germline-derived CDR1 and CDR2 are SGHTA and FQGNSA.

The CDR3 coding sequence is TGCAGCGTTGGGGCAGGCAATCAGCCCCAGCATTTT. It codes for CSVGAGNQPQHF. The chain is built from TRBV29-1 and TRBJ1-5; D not certain. Germline V CDR1 and CDR2: SQVTM, ANQGSEA. The CDR3 totals 12 residues. Trimming stripped 4 bases from V and 2 bases from J, with 6 bases between.